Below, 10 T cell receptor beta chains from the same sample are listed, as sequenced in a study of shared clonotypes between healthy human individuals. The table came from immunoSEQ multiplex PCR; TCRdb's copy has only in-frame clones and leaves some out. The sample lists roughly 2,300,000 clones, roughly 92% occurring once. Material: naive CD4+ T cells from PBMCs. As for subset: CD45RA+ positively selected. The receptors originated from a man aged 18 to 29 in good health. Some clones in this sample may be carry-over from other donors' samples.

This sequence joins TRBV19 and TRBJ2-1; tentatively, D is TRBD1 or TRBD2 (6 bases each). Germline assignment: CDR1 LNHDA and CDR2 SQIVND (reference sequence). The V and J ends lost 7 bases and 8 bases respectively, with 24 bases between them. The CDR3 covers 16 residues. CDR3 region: CASTSISSLGGDEQFF. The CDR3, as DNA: TGTGCCAGTACCAGCATATCTTCCCTGGGGGGCGATGAGCAGTTCTTC.

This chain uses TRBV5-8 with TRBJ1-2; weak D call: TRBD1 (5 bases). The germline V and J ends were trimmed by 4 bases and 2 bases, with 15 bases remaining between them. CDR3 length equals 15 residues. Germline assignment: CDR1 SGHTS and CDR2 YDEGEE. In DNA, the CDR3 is TGTGCCAGCAGCCCAGCGGGACTTCCGAACTATGGCTACACCTTC. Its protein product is CASSPAGLPNYGYTF.

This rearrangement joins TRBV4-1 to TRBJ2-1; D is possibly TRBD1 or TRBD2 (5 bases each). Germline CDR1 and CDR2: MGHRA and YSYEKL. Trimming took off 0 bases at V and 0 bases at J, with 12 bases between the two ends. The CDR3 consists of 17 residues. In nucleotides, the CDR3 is TGCGCCAGCAGCCAAGATCAGGGAGCAATCTCCTACAATGAGCAGTTCTTC. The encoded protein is CASSQDQGAISYNEQFF.

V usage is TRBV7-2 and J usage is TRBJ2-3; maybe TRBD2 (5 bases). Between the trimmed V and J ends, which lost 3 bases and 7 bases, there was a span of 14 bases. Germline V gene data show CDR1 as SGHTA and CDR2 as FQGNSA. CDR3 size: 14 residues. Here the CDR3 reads CASSFERVRYTQYF. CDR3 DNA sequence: TGTGCCAGCAGCTTCGAGAGGGTACGATATACGCAGTATTTT.

The CDR3 loop reads CASSRVPAGGSYEQYF. DNA of the CDR3: TGTGCCAGCAGTCGGGTCCCTGCGGGAGGATCCTACGAGCAGTACTTC. The chain carries TRBV5-5 and TRBJ2-7, with TRBD2 matching over 8 bases. J gave up 1 base and V 5 bases, and 11 bases lay outside the gene matches. The germline V gene encodes CDR1 SGHKS and CDR2 YYEKEE (reference sequence). The CDR3 totals 16 residues. Full variable domain (rest looked up from reference TRBV5-5 and TRBJ2-7): DAGVTQSPTHLIKTRGQQVTLRCSPISGHKSVSWYQQVLGQGPQFIFQYYEKEERGRGNFPDRFSARQFPNYSSELNVNALLLGDSALYLCASSRVPAGGSYEQYFGPGTRLTVT.

CDR3 DNA: TGCGCCAGCAGCCCCCGGGGACTAGCGGATCATGAGCAGTTCTTC. Translated: CASSPRGLADHEQFF. V usage is TRBV5-1 and J usage is TRBJ2-1; 11 bases align to TRBD2. Germline CDR1 reads SGHRS; CDR2 reads YFSETQ. V shed 4 bases, J shed 8 bases, and the junction held 8 bases outside the gene matches. The CDR3 is made up of 15 amino acids.

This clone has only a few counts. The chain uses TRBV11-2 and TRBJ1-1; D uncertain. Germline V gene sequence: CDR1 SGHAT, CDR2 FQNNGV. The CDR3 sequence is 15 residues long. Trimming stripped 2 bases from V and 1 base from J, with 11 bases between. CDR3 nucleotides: TGTGCCAGCAGCTTACGGGCACGAACGAACACTGAAGCTTTCTTT. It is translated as CASSLRARTNTEAFF.

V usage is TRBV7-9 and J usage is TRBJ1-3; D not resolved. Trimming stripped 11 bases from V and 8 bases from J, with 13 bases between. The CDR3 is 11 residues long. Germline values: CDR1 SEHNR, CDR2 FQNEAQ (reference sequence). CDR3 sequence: CAGRVGHTIYF. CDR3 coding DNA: TGTGCCGGAAGGGTAGGACACACCATATATTTT.

The CDR3 DNA reads as TGTGCCAGCAGCTCAACGCTAGCGGGGGGAGAGCAGTACTTC. Its protein product is CASSSTLAGGEQYF. J is TRBJ2-7 and V is TRBV7-6; 11 positions agree with TRBD2. V trimming: 4 bases; J trimming: 7 bases; junction bases outside the gene matches: 6. The CDR3 length is 14 residues. Germline V gene data show CDR1 as SGHVS and CDR2 as FNYEAQ.

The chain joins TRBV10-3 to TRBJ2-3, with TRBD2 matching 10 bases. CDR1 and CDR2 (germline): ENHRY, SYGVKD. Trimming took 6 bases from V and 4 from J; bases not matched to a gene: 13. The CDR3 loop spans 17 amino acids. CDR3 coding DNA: TGTGCCATCAGCCCGCGCAATAGCGGGAGGAGCTCAGATACGCAGTATTTT. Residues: CAISPRNSGRSSDTQYF.